Shown below are 32 T cell receptor beta chains from a single sample sequenced in a study of human T cells and chemical hapten exposure. Each CDR3 protein is one row after TCRdb ran MiXCR on the RACE reads. The sample comprises roughly 36,000 distinct CDR3 sequences, about a tenth of which are singletons, and 27% rests with the top ten. Time point specified: pre-sensitization, week 0. The treatment is: therapeutic diphenylcyclopropenone sensitization with weekly scalp DPC. The template was total RNA from unfractionated whole blood. This material consisted of whole blood, taken in connection with sensitization to the hapten diphenylcyclopropenone (DPC). Receptors were obtained from a man aged 45 to 65 with alopecia areata. Some clones in this sample may be carry-over from other donors' samples.

The table lists this clonotype with a few counts. The gene calls are TRBV7-3 and TRBJ2-3, with TRBD2 matching 8 bases. CDR1 and CDR2 (germline): SGHTA, FQGTGA. The CDR3 length is 18 residues. After removal of 2 bases from V and 3 bases from J, the junction contained 13 bases not matched to a gene. CDR3 residues: CASSLVRLSGMTTDTQYF. The CDR3 DNA follows: TGTGCCAGCAGCTTAGTGCGTCTTAGCGGGATGACTACAGATACGCAGTATTTT. Together with reference TRBV7-3 and TRBJ2-3, the CDR3 gives the full variable domain: GAGVSQTPSNKVTEKGKYVELRCDPISGHTALYWYRQSLGQGPEFLIYFQGTGAADDSGLPNDRFFAVRPEGSVSTLKIQRTERGDSAVYLCASSLVRLSGMTTDTQYFGPGTRLTVL.

This clonotype was seen ten or more times. The chain carries TRBV2 and TRBJ2-1, with 9 bases that match TRBD2. V lost 3 bases, J lost 2 bases, and 5 bases stayed unmatched. Germline values: CDR1 SNHLY, CDR2 FYNNEI. This CDR3 has 16 amino acids. The CDR3 nucleotides are TGTGCCAGCAGTGAGACGACTAGCGGAGCCTACAATGAGCAGTTCTTC. This translates into CASSETTSGAYNEQFF.

This clonotype appeared many times. V gene TRBV6-2 or TRBV6-3 combines with J gene TRBJ2-7, with a possible D match to TRBD1 (6 bases). The CDR3 has 15 amino acids. V was shortened by 2 bases and J by 2 bases, with 13 bases between the two germline ends. Germline values: CDR1 MNHEY, CDR2 SVGEGT. CDR3 in amino acids: CASSYGRQDAYEQYF. CDR3 bases: TGTGCCAGCAGTTACGGGCGACAGGACGCCTACGAGCAGTACTTC.

This clonotype has a handful of counts. This sequence joins TRBV6-5 and TRBJ1-5; D not certain. V lost 6 bases, J lost 4 bases, and 7 bases lay in between. The CDR3 sequence is 12 residues long. Germline V lookup: CDR1 MNHEY, CDR2 SVGAGI. This CDR3 is CASSGPNQPQHF. CDR3 in DNA: TGTGCCAGCAGCGGACCAAATCAGCCCCAGCATTTT.

This clonotype has just a few counts. The chain combines TRBV6-2 or TRBV6-3 with TRBJ2-2; a possible D gene is TRBD2 (5 bases). The CDR3 has 14 residues. V lost 5 bases and J lost 5, with 12 bases in between. CDR1 and CDR2 (germline): MNHEY, SVGEGT. CDR3 sequence reads: CASSTWRGTGELFF. CDR3 sequence (DNA): TGTGCCAGCAGTACATGGCGCGGGACCGGGGAGCTGTTTTTT.

This clonotype was observed many times. This CDR3 is CASSPGLAGIDEQFF. In nucleotides, the CDR3 is TGCGCCAGCAGCCCCGGACTAGCGGGAATCGATGAGCAGTTCTTC. This chain connects TRBV5-1 to TRBJ2-1, with 12 bases that match TRBD2. The CDR3 contains 15 residues. Germline V lookup: CDR1 SGHRS, CDR2 YFSETQ. V shed 4 bases and J 8 bases; nucleotides not matched to a gene: 7.

This clonotype occurred a few times. CDR3 region: CASSRDRGNQPQHF. CDR3 nucleotide sequence: TGTGCCAGCAGCCGTGACAGGGGCAATCAGCCCCAGCATTTT. This chain links TRBV7-8 with TRBJ1-5; 7 bases are a match to TRBD1. The CDR3 covers 14 residues. CDR1 is SGHVS, CDR2 FQNEAQ, per germline. The V segment lost 5 bases and the J segment 2 bases; nucleotides outside the gene matches: 3.

This clonotype was observed at least ten times. V and J are TRBV27 and TRBJ2-7, with no clear D. Looked up from germline, CDR1 is MNHEY and CDR2 is SMNVEV (reference sequence). V lost 2 bases and J 5 bases, leaving 13 bases between the germline ends. CDR3 length: 14 residues. CDR3 amino acids: CASSLALSPHEQYF. DNA for the CDR3: TGTGCCAGCAGTTTAGCCCTCAGTCCCCACGAGCAGTACTTC.

This clonotype has at least ten counts. The J gene is TRBJ2-3, the V gene TRBV9; 7 nucleotides align to TRBD2. V shed 0 bases and J 0 bases; nucleotides not matched to a gene: 7. CDR3 size: 17 residues. Germline CDR1 and CDR2: SGDLS and YYNGEE. CDR3 region: CASSVEAGALSTDTQYF. The CDR3 DNA reads TGTGCCAGCAGCGTAGAGGCGGGAGCGCTAAGCACAGATACGCAGTATTTT.

The CDR3, as DNA: TGCAGTGCTGACGGCCCCGCGACATACGAGCAGTACTTC. Its translation: CSADGPATYEQYF. The V call is TRBV20-1, the J call TRBJ2-7; D is ambiguous. Trimming removed 5 bases from V and 4 bases from J, with 15 bases in between. Germline CDR1 is DFQATT and CDR2 is SNEGSKA (reference sequence). This CDR3 contains 13 residues.

The genes are TRBV12-5 and TRBJ2-6; 8 positions agree with TRBD1. The CDR3 consists of 17 residues. Germline loops: CDR1 LGHNT, CDR2 FRNRAP. The V gene end was trimmed by 6 bases and the J gene end by 4 bases; junction bases not matched to a gene: 11. The CDR3 nucleotides read TGTGCTAGTGGCCAGGGGGGACAGGTTGCCGGGGCCAACGTCCTGACTTTC. It specifies CASGQGGQVAGANVLTF. Using reference TRBV12-5 and TRBJ2-6 for the parts outside the CDR3, the full variable domain is DARVTQTPRHKVTEMGQEVTMRCQPILGHNTVFWYRQTMMQGLELLAYFRNRAPLDDSGMPKDRFSAEMPDATLATLKIQPSEPRDSAVYFCASGQGGQVAGANVLTFGAGSRLTVL.

The rearrangement joins TRBV9 to TRBJ2-1, with 8 positions matching TRBD2. The CDR3 extends over 12 amino acids. Trimming took 4 bases from V and 14 from J; bases not matched to a gene: 8. The V gene's germline CDR1 is SGDLS and CDR2 YYNGEE. CDR3 DNA sequence: TGTGCCAGCAGCTTAACCGGGGGGGAAGAGTTCTTC. Protein: CASSLTGGEEFF.

This clonotype was counted many times. The rearrangement uses TRBV5-1 and TRBJ2-3; maybe TRBD2 (6 bases). Trimming shortened V by 0 bases and J by 3 bases, and 11 bases separated the two germline ends. Germline V gene lookup returns CDR1 SGHRS and CDR2 YFSETQ. The CDR3 extends over 15 amino acids. CDR3 bases: TGCGCCAGCAGCTTGGCGGGAGATGGAACAGATACGCAGTATTTT. Translating gives CASSLAGDGTDTQYF.

The chain joins TRBV9 to TRBJ2-3, with D possibly TRBD2 on 6 matching bases. The CDR3 extends over 16 amino acids. Trimming removed 4 bases from V and 3 bases from J, with 18 bases in between. The germline CDR1 and CDR2 sequences are SGDLS and YYNGEE. The chain's CDR3 is CASSPRDGGRTDTQYF. The CDR3 nucleotides are TGTGCCAGCAGCCCACGGGACGGAGGGAGGACAGATACGCAGTATTTT.

In this sample, this clonotype turned up many times. The chain uses TRBV6-4 and TRBJ2-3; TRBD2 matches 7 bases. Germline V gives CDR1 MRHNA, CDR2 SNTAGT. The CDR3 has 15 amino acids. Trimming cost V 2 bases and J 0 bases; bases outside gene matches: 2. The CDR3 coding sequence is TGTGCCAGCAGTGACACAGCGGGAAGCACAGATACGCAGTATTTT. Residues: CASSDTAGSTDTQYF.

This clonotype occurred a few times. The chain is built from TRBV5-1 and TRBJ1-6; 8 bases line up with TRBD1. Germline lookup yields CDR1 SGHRS and CDR2 YFSETQ. V was clipped by 4 bases and J by 10 bases; unmatched bases: 7. This CDR3 region has 14 residues. The CDR3 DNA is TGCGCCAGCAGCGAAGGACAGGGTGGATCACCCCTCCACTTT. Translating gives CASSEGQGGSPLHF.

This clonotype was observed at least ten times. This chain connects TRBV28 to TRBJ2-1, with 12 bases aligning to TRBD2. V shed 4 bases, J shed 4 bases, and the junction held 5 bases outside the gene matches. The CDR3 length is 16 residues. Germline CDR1 reads MDHEN; CDR2 reads SYDVKM. The CDR3 sequence: CASSSMTSGSYNEQFF. The CDR3 DNA reads as TGTGCCAGCAGTTCCATGACTAGCGGGAGTTACAATGAGCAGTTCTTC.

The chain couples TRBV5-1 to TRBJ2-7, with D hard to call. The CDR3 covers 13 residues. The germline V and J ends were trimmed by 0 bases and 2 bases, with 6 bases remaining between them. CDR1 and CDR2 (germline): SGHRS, YFSETQ. CDR3 nucleotides: TGCGCCAGCAGCTTGGACTCGACCTACGAGCAGTACTTC. Residues: CASSLDSTYEQYF.

Ten or more counts support this clonotype. The chain couples TRBV4-1 to TRBJ1-5; a weak D match, TRBD1 (5 bases). This CDR3 is 16 amino acids long. V dropped 2 bases and J dropped 4 bases, with 15 bases sitting between them. Germline V gene data show CDR1 as MGHRA and CDR2 as YSYEKL. The CDR3 loop reads CASSQITGRQNQPQHF. The CDR3 coding sequence is TGCGCCAGCAGCCAAATAACGGGACGGCAAAATCAGCCCCAGCATTTT.

The chain combines TRBV5-8 with TRBJ1-2, with D perhaps matching TRBD1 (6 bases). The CDR3 covers 14 residues. CDR1 and CDR2 from the germline V gene are SGHTS and YDEGEE. Trimming cost V 4 bases and J 2 bases, with 12 bases left between them. CDR3 nucleotides: TGTGCCAGCAGCCCCTTGGGGGGCAACTATGGCTACACCTTC. Encoded protein: CASSPLGGNYGYTF.

This clonotype came up a few times. V and J are TRBV10-1 and TRBJ2-1; D is perhaps TRBD2 (6 bases). Trimming pared 8 bases from V and 6 bases from J, leaving 14 bases between. Germline V lookup: CDR1 WNHNN, CDR2 SYGVQD (reference sequence). This CDR3 has 13 residues. CDR3 in amino acids: CASGGTLGNEQFF. The CDR3 DNA reads TGCGCCAGCGGGGGGACCCTGGGCAATGAGCAGTTCTTC.

This clonotype was counted ten times or more. The chain joins TRBV7-3 to TRBJ2-1; 8 bases align to TRBD2. Unmatched junction bases numbered 7, after V lost 5 bases and J lost 1 base. Germline-derived CDR1 and CDR2 are SGHTA and FQGTGA. There are 16 residues in the CDR3. This chain's CDR3 is CASSPMGGRSYNEQFF. CDR3 sequence (DNA): TGTGCCAGCAGCCCCATGGGCGGGAGGTCCTACAATGAGCAGTTCTTC. Drawing the rest from reference TRBV7-3 and TRBJ2-1, the complete variable domain is GAGVSQTPSNKVTEKGKYVELRCDPISGHTALYWYRQSLGQGPEFLIYFQGTGAADDSGLPNDRFFAVRPEGSVSTLKIQRTERGDSAVYLCASSPMGGRSYNEQFFGPGTRLTVL.

This clonotype was observed at least ten times. The chain has TRBV5-1 and TRBJ2-3; 10 nucleotides agree with TRBD2. The trim removed 0 bases at V and 6 bases at J, leaving 10 bases unmatched. CDR1 is SGHRS and CDR2 is YFSETQ in the germline V gene. The CDR3 spans 17 residues. CDR3 protein: CASSLGVLAGALDTQYF. The CDR3 region has the DNA TGCGCCAGCAGCTTGGGGGTTCTAGCGGGAGCCCTGGATACGCAGTATTTT.

This clonotype was counted only a few times. This chain uses TRBV28 with TRBJ2-6; 10 bases match TRBD2. J lost 10 bases, V lost 6 bases, and 9 bases had no gene match. The CDR3 runs 15 residues. Germline-derived CDR1 and CDR2 are MDHEN and SYDVKM. The CDR3: CASRPGLASLNVLTF. The CDR3 nucleotides are TGTGCCAGCAGACCGGGACTAGCGAGTTTAAACGTCCTGACTTTC.

The sample holds many counts of this clonotype. This chain links TRBV6-5 with TRBJ2-7, with 10 bases identical to TRBD1. The V and J ends lost 5 bases and 4 bases, in that order; junction bases with no gene match: 8. The CDR3 is 15 residues long. Germline V gene lookup returns CDR1 MNHEY and CDR2 SVGAGI. The DNA of the CDR3 is TGTGCCAGCAGTGCCCGGGACAGGGGACTATACGAGCAGTACTTC. Translation gives CASSARDRGLYEQYF.

In its sample, this clonotype was seen many times. The J gene is TRBJ2-5, the V gene TRBV7-9; the D call may be TRBD1 or TRBD2 (6 bases each). The CDR3 consists of 17 residues. V shed 7 bases and J shed 4 bases, with 25 bases lying between them. Germline V gene lookup returns CDR1 SEHNR and CDR2 FQNEAQ (reference sequence). The CDR3 nucleotides are TGTGCCAGCACCTTCCAAAGGGGGGTCGGGCCGGGAGAGACCCAGTACTTC. It specifies CASTFQRGVGPGETQYF.

This clonotype was picked up many times. CDR3 sequence: CASSPGQGATTQYF. In nucleotides, the CDR3 is TGTGCCAGCAGCCCTGGCCAGGGGGCTACGACCCAGTACTTC. The chain has TRBV27 and TRBJ2-5, with 8 bases identical to TRBD1. The CDR3 has 14 residues. Germline assignment: CDR1 MNHEY and CDR2 SMNVEV (reference sequence). V lost 6 bases and J lost 7; bases outside the gene matches: 10.

The chain uses TRBV27 and TRBJ2-7; 9 nucleotides align to TRBD1. V dropped 6 bases and J dropped 0; count of bases not matched to a gene: 12. The germline CDR1 and CDR2 sequences are MNHEY and SMNVEV (reference sequence). CDR3 length equals 17 residues. In DNA, the CDR3 is TGTGCCAGCAGAACGTCACAGGGGGCACTTTTCTCCTACGAGCAGTACTTC. The encoded protein is CASRTSQGALFSYEQYF.

Worth noting for this clonotype: This sequence may be a read error, since a much larger clone differs from it by one base. The V and J genes are TRBV2 and TRBJ1-1; D not certain. The CDR3 is made up of 15 amino acids. The V gene's germline CDR1 is SNHLY and CDR2 FYNNEI. Here the CDR3 reads CASSHQRVTQAEVFF. The CDR3 DNA reads TGTGCCAGCAGTCACCAACGGGTCACGCAGGCTGAAGTTTTCTTT.

Regarding this clonotype: It may be a read error: a sequence one base away is much more abundant. The CDR3 region has the DNA TGTGCCACCAGTGAGGAAGGCTATGGCTACACCTTC. Its protein product is CATSEEGYGYTF. The rearrangement joins TRBV24-1 to TRBJ1-2, with no clear D. Trimming cost V 4 bases and J 4 bases, with 6 bases left between them. Germline V gene lookup returns CDR1 KGHDR and CDR2 SFDVKD. The CDR3 extends over 12 amino acids.

This clonotype was counted many times. The V call is TRBV19, the J call TRBJ2-7, with D tentatively TRBD1 or TRBD2 (6 bases each). The germline V and J ends were trimmed by 10 bases and 6 bases, with 16 bases remaining between them. The CDR3 consists of 12 residues. Germline V CDR1 and CDR2: LNHDA, SQIVND (reference sequence). CDR3 amino acids: CATIDGGREQYF. CDR3 bases: TGTGCCACAATAGATGGGGGGCGCGAGCAGTACTTC.

This clonotype was counted at least ten times. This chain joins TRBV10-3 and TRBJ2-7; tentatively, D is TRBD1 (5 bases). CDR1 and CDR2 (germline): ENHRY, SYGVKD. The length of the CDR3 is 12 residues. V was clipped by 6 bases and J by 3 bases, with 9 bases between them. The CDR3 loop reads CAISIQGYEQYF. CDR3 in DNA: TGTGCCATCAGCATTCAGGGCTACGAGCAGTACTTC.